A single TCR beta chain is shown here with its context. This sample was included in a study of blood T cell repertoires in COVID-19. The CDR3 spans 20 residues. Germline V gene sequence: CDR1 MNHEY, CDR2 SMNVEV (reference sequence). Between the trimmed V and J ends, which lost 2 bases and 0 bases, there was a span of 23 bases. As originally analysed: Reference gene primer amplification in the assay estimated nucleated cell counts. TCRdb's table, derived via immunoSEQ multiplex PCR, lists solely in-frame clones and lacks some. Clonal size and the V and J genes are those of that table, whereas D and trimming came from the DNA. The sample contains over 100,000 clones, approximately 78% of which appear only once.

This sequence originates from an older man with acute or convalescent COVID-19. Sequences were obtained from peripheral blood. This rearrangement joins TRBV27 to TRBJ1-5; maybe TRBD1 (6 bases). The CDR3 DNA reads as TGTGCCAGCAGTTTAAAGGGCCCGTTGCCAGGGGCTTATAGCAATCAGCCCCAGCATTTT. Translating it yields CASSLKGPLPGAYSNQPQHF.